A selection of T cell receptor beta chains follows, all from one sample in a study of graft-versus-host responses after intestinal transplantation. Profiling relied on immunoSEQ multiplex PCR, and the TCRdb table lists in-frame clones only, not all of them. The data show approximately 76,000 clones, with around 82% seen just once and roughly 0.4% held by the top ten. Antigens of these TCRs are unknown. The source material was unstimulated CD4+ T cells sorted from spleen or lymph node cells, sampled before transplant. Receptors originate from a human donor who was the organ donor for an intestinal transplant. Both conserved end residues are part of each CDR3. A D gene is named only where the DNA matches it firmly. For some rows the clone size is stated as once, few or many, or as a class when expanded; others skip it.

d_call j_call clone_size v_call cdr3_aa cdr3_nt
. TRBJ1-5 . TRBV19 CASSIGGGGPRFQHF TGTGCCAGTAGTATAGGGGGTGGGGGCCCCCGGTTCCAGCATTTT
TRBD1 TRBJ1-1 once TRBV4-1 CASRWGTGRRNTEAFF TGCGCCAGCAGATGGGGGACAGGGAGGAGGAACACTGAAGCTTTCTTT
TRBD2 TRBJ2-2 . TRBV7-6 CASSLFRRGRNTGELFF TGTGCCAGCAGCTTATTTCGGCGGGGGAGGAACACCGGGGAGCTGTTTTTT
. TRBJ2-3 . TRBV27 CASTTSAASTDTQYF TGTGCCAGTACCACTTCTGCGGCGAGCACAGATACGCAGTATTTT
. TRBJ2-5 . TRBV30 CAWRQGETQYF TGTGCCTGGAGACAGGGAGAGACCCAGTACTTC
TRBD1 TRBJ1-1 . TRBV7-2 CASSLRTGNTEAFF TGTGCCAGCAGCTTAAGGACAGGGAACACTGAAGCTTTCTTT
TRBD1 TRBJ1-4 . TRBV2 CASSEDRGNEKLFF TGTGCCAGCAGTGAAGACAGGGGTAATGAAAAACTGTTTTTT
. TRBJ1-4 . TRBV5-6 CASSLQGEKLFF TGTGCCAGCAGCTTGCAGGGTGAAAAACTGTTTTTT
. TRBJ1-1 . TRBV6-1 CASGLFFTEAFF TGTGCCAGCGGACTGTTCTTCACTGAAGCTTTCTTT
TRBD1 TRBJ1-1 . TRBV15 CATSRAARGNPEAFF TGTGCCACCAGCAGAGCCGCCAGGGGGAACCCTGAAGCTTTCTTT
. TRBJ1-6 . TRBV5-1 CASSLGSSYNSPLHF TGCGCCAGCAGCTTGGGGAGCTCCTATAATTCACCCCTCCACTTT
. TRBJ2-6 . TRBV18 CASSPSGSSGANVLTF TGTGCCAGCTCACCATCCGGGAGCTCTGGGGCCAACGTCCTGACTTTC
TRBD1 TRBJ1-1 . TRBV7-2 CASSVQGQITEAFF TGTGCCAGCAGCGTCCAGGGACAGATCACTGAAGCTTTCTTT
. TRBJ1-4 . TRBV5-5 CASSLPGMNEKLFF TGTGCCAGCAGCTTGCCAGGGATGAATGAAAAACTGTTTTTT
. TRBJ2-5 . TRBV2 CASSVTGWETQYF TGTGCCAGCAGTGTAACAGGGTGGGAGACCCAGTACTTC
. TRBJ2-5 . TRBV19 CASSIAQKETQYF TGTGCCAGTAGTATTGCACAGAAAGAGACCCAGTACTTC
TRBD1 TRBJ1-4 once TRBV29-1 CSVTTTGATNEKLFF TGCAGCGTTACTACTACAGGGGCTACTAATGAAAAACTGTTTTTT
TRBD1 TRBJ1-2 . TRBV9 CASSGDRATGYTF TGTGCCAGCAGCGGGGACAGGGCGACTGGCTACACCTTC
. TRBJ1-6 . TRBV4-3 CASSQGVGSAEDYNSPLHF TGCGCCAGCAGCCAAGGGGTGGGCTCCGCTGAAGACTATAATTCACCCCTCCACTTT
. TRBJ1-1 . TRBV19 CASSLVQLNTEAFF TGTGCCAGTAGCTTGGTACAGCTGAACACTGAAGCTTTCTTT
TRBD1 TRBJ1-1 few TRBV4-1 CASSQAQGTGRYMNTEAFF TGCGCCAGCAGCCAAGCCCAGGGGACAGGGCGATATATGAACACTGAAGCTTTCTTT
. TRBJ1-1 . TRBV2 CASVTDIMNTEAFF TGTGCCAGCGTCACTGACATCATGAACACTGAAGCTTTCTTT
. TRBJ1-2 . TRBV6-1 CASSQGLGYGYTF TGTGCCAGCAGCCAGGGACTCGGTTATGGCTACACCTTC
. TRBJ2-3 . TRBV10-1 CASSQGYTDTQYF TGCGCCAGCAGTCAGGGGTACACAGATACGCAGTATTTT
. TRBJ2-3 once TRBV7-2 CASSTTNTDTQYF TGTGCCAGCAGTACGACTAACACAGATACGCAGTATTTT
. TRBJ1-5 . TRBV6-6 CASSPPGGESQHF TGTGCCAGCAGTCCACCGGGGGGCGAGTCCCAGCATTTT
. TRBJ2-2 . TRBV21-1 CASSKGEPGGTGGSGGELFF TGTGCCAGCAGCAAAGGAGAACCCGGCGGGACAGGGGGCTCGGGCGGGGAGCTGTTTTTT
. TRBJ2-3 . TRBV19 CATSNQGTDTQYF TGTGCCACCTCGAATCAGGGCACAGATACGCAGTATTTT
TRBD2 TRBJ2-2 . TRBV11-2 CASSFTTSGGVVTGELFF TGTGCCAGCAGCTTTACGACTAGCGGGGGGGTAGTTACCGGGGAGCTGTTTTTT
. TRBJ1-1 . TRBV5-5 CASSWRGAMNTEAFF TGTGCCAGCAGCTGGCGGGGCGCTATGAACACTGAAGCTTTCTTT
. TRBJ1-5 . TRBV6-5 CASSPTGGNQPQHF TGTGCCAGCAGTCCGACGGGGGGTAACCAGCCCCAGCATTTT
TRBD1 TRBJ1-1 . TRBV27 CASSLLGTGRDTEAFF TGTGCCAGCAGTTTACTAGGGACAGGGAGGGACACTGAAGCTTTCTTT
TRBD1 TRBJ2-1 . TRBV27 CASSPVYRGRGNEQFF TGTGCCAGCAGCCCCGTCTACAGGGGTAGGGGCAATGAGCAGTTCTTC
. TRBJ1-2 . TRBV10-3 CALRGRGPNNYGYTF TGTGCCCTCCGGGGGAGGGGACCAAATAACTATGGCTACACCTTC
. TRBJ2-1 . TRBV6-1 CASSPTGFNEQFF TGTGCCAGCAGTCCTACAGGATTCAATGAGCAGTTCTTC